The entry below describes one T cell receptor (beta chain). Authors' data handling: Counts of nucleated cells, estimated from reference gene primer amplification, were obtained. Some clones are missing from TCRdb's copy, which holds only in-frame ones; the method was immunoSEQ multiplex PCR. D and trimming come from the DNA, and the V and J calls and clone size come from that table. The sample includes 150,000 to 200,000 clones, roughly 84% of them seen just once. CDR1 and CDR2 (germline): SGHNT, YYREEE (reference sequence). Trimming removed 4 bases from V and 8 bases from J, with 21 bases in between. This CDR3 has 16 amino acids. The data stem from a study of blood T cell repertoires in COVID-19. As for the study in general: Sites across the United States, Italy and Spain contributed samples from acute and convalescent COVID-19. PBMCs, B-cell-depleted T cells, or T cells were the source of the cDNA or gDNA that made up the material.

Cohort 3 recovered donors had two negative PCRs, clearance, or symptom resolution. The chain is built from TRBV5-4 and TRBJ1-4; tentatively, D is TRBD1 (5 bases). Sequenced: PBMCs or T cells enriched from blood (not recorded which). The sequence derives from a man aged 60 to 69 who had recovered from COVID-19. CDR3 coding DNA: TGTGCCAGCAGCAATGACAAGACGGGGGATGTCGAAAAACTGTTTTTT. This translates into CASSNDKTGDVEKLFF.